This T cell receptor beta chain was recovered during a study of breast tumors, draining lymph nodes, adjacent tissues listed by TCRdb under 2016. For context, the study as a whole: The study compared TCR beta repertoires across tumor, adjacent nontumor tissue and axillary lymph nodes from breast cancer patients. In human breast cancer, the study set out to assess how tumor, surrounding tissue and draining lymph node repertoires relate to one another and whether T cells might be exchanged between them.

Trimming costs V 3 bases and J 3 bases, and their ends lie 20 bases apart. The CDR3 numbers 17 residues from cysteine through phenylalanine. Kept here is only the CDR3 DNA, which spans 51 bases and is read in frame from base 1. This clonotype was found a few times. The antigen it binds to is not known. This may be a read error, as it is one base from a much larger clone. Lymph node samples were obtained from the axillary draining lymph nodes of breast cancer patients. Summary of the overall study and its limitations: Tumor T-cell repertoires showed less diversity than lymph node repertoires and more diversity than nontumor tissue repertoires, and tumor T-cell repertoires showed preferential V and J gene usage. A scenario in which most tumor T cells derive from the lymph node and then expand within tumor tissue was judged to be consistent with the data. Rather than being directly demonstrated, the conclusion that tumor T cells originate in lymph nodes was presented as consistent with a hypothesis. The similarity between tumor and nontumor tissue repertoires was significantly greater in luminal-like breast cancer than in basal-like breast cancer.

Sequenced using an Illumina HiSeq 2000. Multiplex PCR amplification was used to build the TCR beta chain libraries. The amplified TCR beta chain products were analyzed by high-throughput sequencing. Starting from the raw public reads, TCRdb applied fastp trimming at Q25, assembled clones with MiXCR and retained in-frame beta chains. Rows are unified per CDR3 protein, each entry keeping the most common DNA and genes. Within this sample are approximately 170,000 distinct CDR3 sequences, with roughly a third of them counted one time only. Around 4.5% of the sample is held by the ten biggest clonotypes. This sequence originates from a female donor with breast cancer. Some clones in this sample may be carry-over from other donors' samples. Material: axillary lymph node tissue. The chain was built from TRBV12-3 or TRBV12-4 and TRBJ1-2, with no confidently assigned D gene. The DNA sequence is given as TGTGCCAGCAGTTTCAACGGGCCTAAGCTTCGATACTATGGCTACACCTTC. This yields the protein CASSFNGPKLRYYGYTF.